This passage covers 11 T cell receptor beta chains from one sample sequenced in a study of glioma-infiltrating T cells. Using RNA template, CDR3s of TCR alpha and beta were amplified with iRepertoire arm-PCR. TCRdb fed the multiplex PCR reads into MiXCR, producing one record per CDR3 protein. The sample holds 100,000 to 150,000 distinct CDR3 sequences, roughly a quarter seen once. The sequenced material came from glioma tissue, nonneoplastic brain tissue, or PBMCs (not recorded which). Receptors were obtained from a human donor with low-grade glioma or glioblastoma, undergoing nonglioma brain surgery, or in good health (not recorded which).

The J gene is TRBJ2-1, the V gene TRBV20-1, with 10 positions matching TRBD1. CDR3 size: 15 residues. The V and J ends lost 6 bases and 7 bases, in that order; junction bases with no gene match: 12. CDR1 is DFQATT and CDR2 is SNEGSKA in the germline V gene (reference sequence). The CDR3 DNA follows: TGCAGTGCCATAGAGTTAGACAGGGGGCGTAATGAGCAGTTCTTC. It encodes CSAIELDRGRNEQFF.

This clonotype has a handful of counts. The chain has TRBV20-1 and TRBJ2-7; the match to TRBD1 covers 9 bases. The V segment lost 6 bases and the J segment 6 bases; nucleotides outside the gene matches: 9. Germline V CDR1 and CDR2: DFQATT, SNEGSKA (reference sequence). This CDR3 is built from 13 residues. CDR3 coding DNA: TGCAGTGCCCGGGACAGGGTTATTGGCGAGCAGTACGTC. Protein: CSARDRVIGEQYV.

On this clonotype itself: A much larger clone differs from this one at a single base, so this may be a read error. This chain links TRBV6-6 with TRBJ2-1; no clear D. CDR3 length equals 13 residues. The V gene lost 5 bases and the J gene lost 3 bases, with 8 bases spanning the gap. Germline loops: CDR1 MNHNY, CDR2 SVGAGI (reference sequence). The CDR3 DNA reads TGTGCCAGCAGTCCCCTGGGCTACAATGAGCAGTTCTTC. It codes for CASSPLGYNEQFF.

The CDR3 reads CAWSNQLNTEAFF. The CDR3 region has the DNA TGTGCCTGGAGTAACCAGCTAAACACTGAAGCTTTCTTT. V gene TRBV30 combines with J gene TRBJ1-1; no clear D. CDR3 length equals 13 residues. Trimming removed 2 bases from V and 2 bases from J, with 9 bases in between. Germline V gene lookup returns CDR1 GTSNPN and CDR2 SVGIG (reference sequence).

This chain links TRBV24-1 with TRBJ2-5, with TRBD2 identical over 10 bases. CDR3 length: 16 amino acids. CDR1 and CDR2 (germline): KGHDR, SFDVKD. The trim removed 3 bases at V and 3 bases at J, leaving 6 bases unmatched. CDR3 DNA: TGTGCCACCAGTGATCAGACTAGCGGGCGAAAAGAGACCCAGTACTTC. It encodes CATSDQTSGRKETQYF.

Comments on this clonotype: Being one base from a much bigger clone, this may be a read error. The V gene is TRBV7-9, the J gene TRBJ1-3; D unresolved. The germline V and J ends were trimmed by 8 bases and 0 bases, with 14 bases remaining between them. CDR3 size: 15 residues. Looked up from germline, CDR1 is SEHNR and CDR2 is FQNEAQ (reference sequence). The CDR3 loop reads CASRPGRSSGNTIYF. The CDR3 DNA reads TGTGCCAGCCGCCCAGGACGGTCCTCTGGAAACACCATATATTTT.

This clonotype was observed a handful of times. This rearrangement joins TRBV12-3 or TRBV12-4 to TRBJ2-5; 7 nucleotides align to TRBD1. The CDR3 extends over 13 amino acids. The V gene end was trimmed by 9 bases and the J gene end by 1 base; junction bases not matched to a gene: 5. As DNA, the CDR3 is TGTGCCAGTACAGGGGCCGTCCAAGAGACCCAGTACTTC. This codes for CASTGAVQETQYF.

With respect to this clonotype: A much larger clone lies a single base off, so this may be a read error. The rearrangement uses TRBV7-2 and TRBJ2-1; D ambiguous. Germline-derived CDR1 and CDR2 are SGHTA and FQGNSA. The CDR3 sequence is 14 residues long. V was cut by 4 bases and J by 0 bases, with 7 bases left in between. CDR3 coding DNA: TGTGCCAGCAGCTCAGTAGGCTCCTACAATGAGCAGTTCTTC. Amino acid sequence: CASSSVGSYNEQFF.

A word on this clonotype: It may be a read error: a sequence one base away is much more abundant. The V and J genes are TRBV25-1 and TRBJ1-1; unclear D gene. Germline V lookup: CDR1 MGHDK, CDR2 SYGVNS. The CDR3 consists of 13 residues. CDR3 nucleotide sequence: TGTGCCAGCGGCCCCTCAGCTAACAATGAAGCTTTCTTT. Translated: CASGPSANNEAFF.

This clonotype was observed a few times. The CDR3, as DNA: TGTGCCAGCAGTAGAAGTGGTGGCTACACCTTC. As protein: CASSRSGGYTF. This chain uses TRBV3-1 with TRBJ1-2; unclear D gene. Trimming pared 6 bases from V and 7 bases from J, leaving 9 bases between. This CDR3 is built from 11 residues. Germline loops: CDR1 LGHDT, CDR2 YNNKEL (reference sequence). The full variable domain, completed using reference TRBV3-1 and TRBJ1-2, is DTAVSQTPKYLVTQMGNDKSIKCEQNLGHDTMYWYKQDSKKFLKIMFSYNNKELIINETVPNRFSPKSPDKAHLNLHINSLELGDSAVYFCASSRSGGYTFGSGTRLTVV.

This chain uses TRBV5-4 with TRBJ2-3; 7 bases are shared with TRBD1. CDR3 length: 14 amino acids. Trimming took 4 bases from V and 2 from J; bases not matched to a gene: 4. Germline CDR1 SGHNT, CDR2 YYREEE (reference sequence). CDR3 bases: TGTGCCAGCAGCCTTGGACAGGACACAGATACGCAGTATTTT. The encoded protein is CASSLGQDTDTQYF.